The rows below give T cell receptor beta chains drawn from one sample of a study of T cells after yellow fever vaccination. In TCRdb, the 5' RACE reads were re-called with MiXCR into one record per CDR3 protein. The table lists hundreds of thousands of distinct CDR3 sequences, around an eighth of them singletons, with about 15% in the top ten. The source was PBMCs, collected on the day of the yellow fever booster vaccination. These receptors came from a man aged 25 to 40 who received the YFV17D yellow fever vaccine. Each CDR3 is given with its conserved first and last residue. Each record gives: CDR3 DNA, CDR3 protein, D gene, V gene, clone size, J gene. D genes are given only for firm matches. Clone size, where shown, is once, few, many, or a class for clones that have expanded.

TGCAGTGCTAGAGTTGAGCGGGCAAACACCGGGGAGCTGTTTTTT,CSARVERANTGELFF,.,TRBV20-1,.,TRBJ2-2
TGTGCCAGCAGCTTTGGACAGTACTACGAGCAGTACTTC,CASSFGQYYEQYF,.,TRBV7-9,few,TRBJ2-7
TGTGCCAGCAGCCCTCGGACTAGCGGGATAACCACAGATACGCAGTATTTT,CASSPRTSGITTDTQYF,TRBD2,TRBV3-1,few,TRBJ2-3
TGCAGTGCTAGGCTAGGGGGCGCGGGTCAGCCCCAGCATTTT,CSARLGGAGQPQHF,TRBD1,TRBV20-1,few,TRBJ1-5
TGTGCCAGCAGCCCCTCCAACGCAGTGGAGACCCAGTACTTC,CASSPSNAVETQYF,.,TRBV9,few,TRBJ2-5
TGTGCCAGCAGGGCAGGGGGCTCATACGAGCAGTACTTC,CASRAGGSYEQYF,TRBD1,TRBV28,many,TRBJ2-7
TGTGCCAGCAGTTTTGGCGGGAGGGCCGTATATGAGGCGCAGTATTTT,CASSFGGRAVYEAQYF,TRBD2,TRBV12-3/TRBV12-4,few,TRBJ2-3
TGTGCCAGCAGCTTAAAGTGGGAGGGGTCCTACAATGAGCAGTTCTTC,CASSLKWEGSYNEQFF,TRBD2,TRBV7-9,few,TRBJ2-1
TGTGCCAGCAGCCCCAGAAAAAACACTGAAGCTTTCTTT,CASSPRKNTEAFF,.,TRBV12-3/TRBV12-4,.,TRBJ1-1
TGCAGCGTTGTGGACAAGGATCAGCCCCAGCATTTT,CSVVDKDQPQHF,.,TRBV29-1,.,TRBJ1-5
TGTGCCAGCAGGCCCTCCTATACGCAGTATTTT,CASRPSYTQYF,.,TRBV6-5,few,TRBJ2-3
TGCGCCAGCAGCTTGGATGCGACCCCTAACTACGAGCAGTACTTC,CASSLDATPNYEQYF,.,TRBV5-1,few,TRBJ2-7
TGTGCCAGCAGTTACGGGACAGGGGGTCAGCCCCAGCATTTT,CASSYGTGGQPQHF,TRBD1,TRBV6-5,many,TRBJ1-5
TGCAGCGTTGAGGAGAGCGGGAGGAGCTCCTACGAGCAGTACTTC,CSVEESGRSSYEQYF,TRBD2,TRBV29-1,few,TRBJ2-7
TGTGCCAGCAGCGTAGCTATCGGGTACAATGAGCAGTTCTTC,CASSVAIGYNEQFF,.,TRBV9,.,TRBJ2-1
TGTGCCAGCACCGGGGAGCTGTTTTTT,CASTGELFF,.,TRBV5-6,many,TRBJ2-2
TGTGCCAGCAGCGTAGCTACGTCTACAAATGAGCAGTTCTTC,CASSVATSTNEQFF,.,TRBV9,.,TRBJ2-1
TGTGCCAGCGCCATGGGAGAGACCCAGTACTTC,CASAMGETQYF,.,TRBV6-6,few,TRBJ2-5
TGTGCCAGCAGTTATACGGCCACCGGGGAGCTGTTTTTT,CASSYTATGELFF,.,TRBV6-6,many,TRBJ2-2
TGTGCCAGCAGCTTGGAGGGACTAGGAATGAATGAGCAGTTCTTC,CASSLEGLGMNEQFF,TRBD2,TRBV5-6,.,TRBJ2-1
TGTGCCAGCAGCTTAGGGTTGGGCAGGGGGGCCGAGCAGTACTTC,CASSLGLGRGAEQYF,.,TRBV7-8,.,TRBJ2-7
TGCAGTGCTCTCGGAAGGGGGCAAATGAACACTGAAGCTTTCTTT,CSALGRGQMNTEAFF,TRBD1,TRBV20-1,few,TRBJ1-1
TGTGCCAGCAGTGACTGGTTAGCGGGCGCGCCCACCGGGGAGCTGTTTTTT,CASSDWLAGAPTGELFF,TRBD2,TRBV6-4,.,TRBJ2-2
TGCAGTGCTAGAGTTCTGTCCGCTAATGTCAATGAGCAGTTCTTC,CSARVLSANVNEQFF,.,TRBV20-1,few,TRBJ2-1
TGTGCCAGCTCACCACGTCAGGACAGTAACACTGAAGCTTTCTTT,CASSPRQDSNTEAFF,.,TRBV18,many,TRBJ1-1
TGTGCCAGCAGCTTAGGCGCGGTCCAGGGCACAGATACGCAGTATTTT,CASSLGAVQGTDTQYF,.,TRBV5-4,few,TRBJ2-3
TGCAGTGCGCGACTAGCGGATAGAGGCGGGGAGCTGTTTTTT,CSARLADRGGELFF,TRBD2,TRBV20-1,.,TRBJ2-2